A single sample is the source of the 19 T cell receptor beta chains below, sequenced in a study of blood T cell repertoires in COVID-19. Some clones are missing from TCRdb's copy, which holds only in-frame ones; the method was immunoSEQ multiplex PCR. The sample includes 250,000 to 350,000 clones, about nine tenths seen only once; the top ten take 0.94%. Sequenced material: peripheral blood. The receptor set was obtained from a woman between 40 and 50 years old who had recovered from COVID-19.

The chain links TRBV24-1 to TRBJ2-1, with D unclear. The CDR3 extends over 14 amino acids. The ends were cut back, 4 bases at V and 5 bases at J, with 11 bases in the middle. The germline gives CDR1 KGHDR, CDR2 SFDVKD. The CDR3 coding sequence is TGTGCCACCAGTGACCCCCCCCCTGACAATGAGCAGTTCTTC. Translating it yields CATSDPPPDNEQFF.

V is TRBV5-5 and J is TRBJ1-1, with 9 positions matching TRBD1. V was pared by 4 bases and J by 0 bases, with 7 bases of the junction left unmatched. Germline CDR1 reads SGHKS; CDR2 reads YYEKEE (reference sequence). The CDR3 is 16 amino acids. The chain's CDR3 is CASSPTGGWMNTEAFF. CDR3 coding DNA: TGTGCCAGCAGCCCAACAGGGGGCTGGATGAACACTGAAGCTTTCTTT.

The J gene is TRBJ2-1, the V gene TRBV13, with TRBD2 matching over 7 bases. Trimming removed 4 bases from V and 9 bases from J; junction bases left unmatched: 3. The CDR3 length is 12 residues. Germline lookup yields CDR1 PRHDT and CDR2 FYEKMQ (reference sequence). The CDR3 loop reads CASSSREGEQFF. DNA for the CDR3: TGTGCCAGCAGCTCTAGGGAGGGTGAGCAGTTCTTC.

The chain links TRBV9 to TRBJ2-3, with D tentatively TRBD2 (7 bases). The CDR3 sequence is 16 residues long. V was clipped by 4 bases and J by 2 bases, with 17 bases between them. Germline CDR1 and CDR2: SGDLS and YYNGEE. The CDR3 coding sequence is TGTGCCAGCAGCCCTGGGGGGGGACATTTCACAGATACGCAGTATTTT. It encodes CASSPGGGHFTDTQYF.

This chain uses TRBV7-9 with TRBJ1-5; maybe TRBD1 (5 bases). Trimming took 5 bases from V and 6 from J, leaving 14 bases between them. Germline values: CDR1 SEHNR, CDR2 FQNEAQ (reference sequence). CDR3 size: 14 residues. The CDR3 loop is CASSRGTAPQPQHF. The CDR3 nucleotides read TGTGCCAGCAGCCGTGGGACTGCCCCTCAGCCCCAGCATTTT.

The V and J genes are TRBV28 and TRBJ1-1; 10 bases are a match to TRBD1. Germline V gene data show CDR1 as MDHEN and CDR2 as SYDVKM. The CDR3 loop spans 16 amino acids. V trimming: 4 bases; J trimming: 4 bases; junction bases outside the gene matches: 9. As DNA, the CDR3 is TGTGCCAGCAGTTCCCTTTTTGGGACAGGGGTCACTGAAGCTTTCTTT. This gives the protein CASSSLFGTGVTEAFF.

The V gene is TRBV5-1, the J gene TRBJ2-7, with D possibly being TRBD1 (5 bases). This CDR3 region has 13 residues. Germline V gene data show CDR1 as SGHRS and CDR2 as YFSETQ. The ends were cut back, 0 bases at V and 3 bases at J, with 7 bases in the middle. For the CDR3, the DNA is TGCGCCAGCAGCTTGGCAGGGCTCTACGAGCAGTACTTC. It yields the protein CASSLAGLYEQYF.

J is TRBJ2-5 and V is TRBV5-1; 10 nucleotides align to TRBD2. The CDR3 spans 15 residues. The trim removed 2 bases at V and 1 base at J, leaving 2 bases unmatched. In germline, CDR1 is SGHRS, CDR2 YFSETQ. CDR3 nucleotides: TGCGCCAGCAGCTTACTAGCGGGGCCCCAAGAGACCCAGTACTTC. Its protein product is CASSLLAGPQETQYF.

The chain joins TRBV2 to TRBJ2-5; TRBD2 matches 9 bases. This CDR3 region has 15 residues. Looked up from germline, CDR1 is SNHLY and CDR2 is FYNNEI. Trimming took 8 bases from V and 0 from J; bases not matched to a gene: 7. The CDR3 DNA reads as TGTGCCAGCGATTTAGCGGGAGTAAACCAAGAGACCCAGTACTTC. Encoded protein: CASDLAGVNQETQYF.

This chain joins TRBV5-4 and TRBJ2-7, with D possibly TRBD2 on 6 matching bases. The CDR3 runs 12 residues. Deletions cut 2 bases from V and 4 bases from J, with 7 bases between. The germline V gene has CDR1 SGHNT and CDR2 YYREEE (reference sequence). The CDR3 reads CASSFSGYEQYF. CDR3 nucleotides: TGTGCCAGCAGCTTTAGCGGTTACGAGCAGTACTTC.

This sequence joins TRBV3-1 (or the pseudogene TRBV3-2) and TRBJ2-1, with D unresolved. Trimming left V 0 bases short and J 4 bases short, with 7 bases between. CDR3 length: 14 amino acids. Germline assignment: CDR1 LGHDT and CDR2 YNNKEL (reference sequence). Here the CDR3 reads CASSQDLFYNEQFF. CDR3 nucleotide sequence: TGTGCCAGCAGCCAAGATCTGTTTTACAATGAGCAGTTCTTC.

DNA for the CDR3: TGTGCCACCAGTGTGGCCGGGACTAGCGGGAGAGATACGCAGTATTTT. Residues: CATSVAGTSGRDTQYF. The rearrangement links TRBV24-1 to TRBJ2-3; 14 nucleotides match TRBD2. The CDR3 is 16 residues long. The junction had 5 bases not matched to a gene; V was cut back by 5 bases and J by 5 bases. From germline, CDR1 is KGHDR and CDR2 SFDVKD.

J is TRBJ2-5 and V is TRBV12-3 or TRBV12-4, with D unresolved. Trimming took off 4 bases at V and 5 bases at J, with 8 bases between the two ends. The CDR3 length is 12 residues. The CDR3 sequence is CASSYLKETQYF. CDR3 DNA sequence: TGTGCCAGCAGTTATCTAAAGGAGACCCAGTACTTC.

The V and J genes are TRBV27 and TRBJ2-1, with 12 bases aligning to TRBD1. V trimming: 4 bases; J trimming: 2 bases; junction bases outside the gene matches: 6. Germline V gives CDR1 MNHEY, CDR2 SMNVEV (reference sequence). The length of the CDR3 is 17 residues. The CDR3 DNA is TGTGCCAGCAGTTCCCCCGGGACAGGGGGCACCTACAATGAGCAGTTCTTC. Its translation: CASSSPGTGGTYNEQFF.

The chain couples TRBV7-3 to TRBJ2-3, with D possibly matching TRBD1 (6 bases). V lost 4 bases to trimming and J lost 0 bases, with 8 bases between them. Germline V gene data show CDR1 as SGHTA and CDR2 as FQGTGA. The CDR3 loop spans 14 amino acids. The CDR3 DNA follows: TGTGCCAGCAGCTCGGGACACAGCACAGATACGCAGTATTTT. Translating gives CASSSGHSTDTQYF.

The chain links TRBV5-4 to TRBJ2-5; 11 bases align to TRBD2. V dropped 5 bases and J dropped 2; count of bases not matched to a gene: 11. This CDR3 contains 17 residues. Germline CDR1 and CDR2: SGHNT and YYREEE (reference sequence). The CDR3 protein is CASRLGVAGGPQETQYF. The CDR3 coding sequence is TGTGCCAGCAGGCTAGGAGTAGCGGGAGGGCCTCAAGAGACCCAGTACTTC.

The chain recombines TRBV10-3 with TRBJ1-1; 8 bases map to TRBD1. Trimming cost V 10 bases and J 3 bases; bases outside gene matches: 7. CDR1 ENHRY and CDR2 SYGVKD come from the germline V gene. The CDR3 loop spans 13 amino acids. CDR3 DNA sequence: TGTGCCACCACGACAGGGGCGGACACTGAAGCTTTCTTT. It codes for CATTTGADTEAFF.

This clone was counted a single time. The chain uses TRBV9 and TRBJ2-3; a possible D gene is TRBD2 (5 bases). The V gene's germline CDR1 is SGDLS and CDR2 YYNGEE. Trimming removed 3 bases at V and 2 bases at J, with 10 bases between. The CDR3 is made up of 14 amino acids. The CDR3 DNA reads TGTGCCAGCAGCGGCGGACTGTTCACAGATACGCAGTATTTT. Translated, it gives CASSGGLFTDTQYF.

The chain carries TRBV11-3 and TRBJ2-1, with 7 positions matching TRBD1. CDR3 length: 17 amino acids. V lost 1 base, J lost 4 bases, and 10 bases stayed unmatched. Germline V lookup: CDR1 SGHNT, CDR2 YENEEA. CDR3 residues: CASSLGKWTGIYNEQFF. CDR3 DNA sequence: TGTGCCAGCAGCTTAGGAAAGTGGACAGGAATATACAATGAGCAGTTCTTC.